This entry lists 10 T cell receptor beta chains sequenced from one sample in a study of graft-versus-host responses after intestinal transplantation. Sequencing was performed with immunoSEQ multiplex PCR; in TCRdb, only in-frame clones are kept and a portion is missing. The repertoire holds about 130,000 clones, with roughly 92% as singletons. The antigens these receptors bind are not known. This material consisted of unstimulated CD4+ T cells sorted from spleen or lymph node cells, taken before intestinal transplant. Receptors were obtained from a human donor who received an intestinal transplant.

A remark on this clone: The identical CDR3 is also encoded by other nucleotide sequences in the sample. The V and J genes are TRBV15 and TRBJ1-2; D gene uncertain. V shed 0 bases and J shed 8 bases, with 13 bases lying between them. Germline loops: CDR1 LNHNV, CDR2 YYDKDF (reference sequence). The CDR3 is 14 residues long. The CDR3 here is CATSRDRYIVGYTF. DNA for the CDR3: TGTGCCACCAGCAGAGATCGGTACATCGTAGGCTACACCTTC.

This chain joins TRBV4-2 and TRBJ2-2; D unresolved. CDR3 length: 14 residues. Trimming shortened V by 1 base and J by 5 bases, and 8 bases separated the two germline ends. Germline lookup yields CDR1 LGHNA and CDR2 YNFKEQ. The CDR3 protein is CASSQGHATGELFF. CDR3 nucleotide sequence: TGTGCCAGCAGCCAAGGTCACGCTACCGGGGAGCTGTTTTTT.

The CDR3: CASSYWAGARAGELFF. Written as DNA, the CDR3 is TGTGCCAGCAGTTACTGGGCAGGGGCGCGGGCCGGGGAGCTGTTTTTT. The rearrangement joins TRBV6-5 to TRBJ2-2, with D possibly being TRBD1 (6 bases). CDR3 length equals 16 residues. V dropped 1 base and J dropped 6 bases, with 15 bases sitting between them. CDR1 is MNHEY and CDR2 is SVGAGI in the germline V gene.

This chain links TRBV7-9 with TRBJ1-1, with D possibly being TRBD1 (5 bases). Germline V gene sequence: CDR1 SEHNR, CDR2 FQNEAQ (reference sequence). V was pared by 3 bases and J by 1 base, with 12 bases between. The CDR3 consists of 15 residues. The CDR3: CASSLGRVTNTEAFF. The CDR3 DNA reads TGTGCCAGCAGCTTGGGCAGGGTGACGAACACTGAAGCTTTCTTT.

The CDR3 loop reads CASSVDQGPETQYF. The CDR3 coding sequence is TGTGCCAGCAGCGTAGACCAGGGACCAGAGACCCAGTACTTC. V is TRBV9 and J is TRBJ2-5, with D possibly called TRBD1 or TRBD2 (5 bases each). The CDR3 has 14 amino acids. Germline CDR1 and CDR2: SGDLS and YYNGEE. The V end lost 0 bases, the J end lost 4 bases, and 10 bases lay between the germline ends. The full variable domain, in which reference TRBV9 and TRBJ2-5 provide the parts outside the CDR3, is DSGVTQTPKHLITATGQRVTLRCSPRSGDLSVYWYQQSLDQGLQFLIQYYNGEERAKGNILERFSAQQFPDLHSELNLSSLELGDSALYFCASSVDQGPETQYFGPGTRLLVL.

The chain employs TRBV7-8 and TRBJ2-3; TRBD1 or TRBD2 may be the D gene (5 bases each). The CDR3 runs to 16 residues. Trimming removed 1 base from V and 0 bases from J, with 11 bases in between. Per the germline V gene, CDR1 is SGHVS and CDR2 is FQNEAQ. CDR3 sequence reads: CASSLGGSPSTDTQYF. The CDR3 bases are TGTGCCAGCAGCTTAGGGGGGTCCCCTAGCACAGATACGCAGTATTTT.

The chain links TRBV23-1 to TRBJ1-2, with D unclear. TRBV23-1 is given ORF status, its function remaining uncertain. The CDR3 is made up of 15 amino acids. Trimming shortened V by 0 bases and J by 4 bases, and 12 bases separated the two germline ends. The CDR3 coding sequence is TGCGCCAGCAGTCAATCGAAAGGTTACACCTATGGCTACACCTTC. This gives the protein CASSQSKGYTYGYTF.

V gene TRBV5-6 combines with J gene TRBJ2-3, with a tentative D call TRBD2 (5 bases). The CDR3 is made up of 12 amino acids. Trimming took off 4 bases at V and 10 bases at J, with 13 bases between the two ends. Germline-derived CDR1 and CDR2 are SGHDT and YYEEEE. The CDR3 is CASSVPGNAQYF. DNA of the CDR3: TGTGCCAGCAGCGTCCCGGGGAATGCGCAGTATTTT.

The chain combines TRBV11-2 with TRBJ2-7, with D possibly being TRBD2 (6 bases). Germline V gene data show CDR1 as SGHAT and CDR2 as FQNNGV. The V and J ends lost 2 bases and 4 bases respectively, with 6 bases between them. The CDR3 sequence is 12 residues long. The CDR3, as DNA: TGTGCCAGCAGCTTAAGCGGGTACGAGCAGTACTTC. This encodes CASSLSGYEQYF.

J is TRBJ2-7 and V is TRBV20-1; D not certain. Between the trimmed V and J ends, which lost 5 bases and 2 bases, there was a span of 7 bases. Germline V gives CDR1 DFQATT, CDR2 SNEGSKA (reference sequence). The CDR3 covers 11 residues. This CDR3 reads CSALRAYEQYF. The CDR3, as DNA: TGCAGTGCTCTCCGGGCCTACGAGCAGTACTTC.